The 28 T cell receptor beta chains below were found in one sample sequenced in a study of breast tumors, draining lymph nodes, adjacent tissues. TCRdb reanalysed the multiplex PCR reads using MiXCR and keeps one entry per CDR3 protein. The sample holds about 130,000 distinct CDR3 sequences, 20% to 25% seen once. The lymph nodes were axillary draining lymph nodes from breast cancer patients. Sequences were obtained from axillary lymph node tissue. Receptor source: a female donor with breast cancer. Some clones in this sample may be carry-over from other donors' samples.

The V call is TRBV19, the J call TRBJ2-6; D unclear. V dropped 5 bases and J dropped 0 bases, with 17 bases sitting between them. The CDR3 is 18 residues long. Per the germline V gene, CDR1 is LNHDA and CDR2 is SQIVND (reference sequence). Here the CDR3 reads CASSFRYRPNSGANVLTF. Here the CDR3 DNA reads TGTGCCAGTAGTTTTCGCTACCGACCGAACTCTGGGGCCAACGTCCTGACTTTC. Drawing the rest from reference TRBV19 and TRBJ2-6, the complete variable domain is DGGITQSPKYLFRKEGQNVTLSCEQNLNHDAMYWYRQDPGQGLRLIYYSQIVNDFQKGDIAEGYSVSREKKESFPLTVTSAQKNPTAFYLCASSFRYRPNSGANVLTFGAGSRLTVL.

The J gene is TRBJ2-1, the V gene TRBV30; D not resolved. Trimming cost V 2 bases and J 7 bases, with 12 bases left between them. The CDR3 length is 13 residues. Germline V CDR1 and CDR2: GTSNPN, SVGIG (reference sequence). The CDR3 DNA sequence: TGTGCCTGGAGTTTAACCCAGTGGAATGAGCAGTTCTTC. The encoded protein is CAWSLTQWNEQFF.

In the case of this clonotype: A read error is possible here, since a much larger clone lies one base away. J is TRBJ2-1 and V is TRBV30, with TRBD1 matching 8 bases. The CDR3 length is 15 residues. Germline trimming cut 0 bases from V and 12 bases from J; bases unmatched to any gene: 13. Germline CDR1 reads GTSNPN; CDR2 reads SVGIG (reference sequence). The CDR3 DNA follows: TGTGCCTGGAGTGTAGGCGGGCAGGGGGCTATTGGGCAGTTCTTC. Its translation is CAWSVGGQGAIGQFF.

This clonotype was recorded many times. V and J are TRBV20-1 and TRBJ1-2, with D unresolved. V was trimmed by 6 bases and J by 4 bases, leaving 15 bases between them. The CDR3 contains 13 residues. CDR1 is DFQATT, CDR2 SNEGSKA, per germline (reference sequence). The CDR3 nucleotides read TGCAGTGCCTTCGAGGGTTTGGGCTATGGCTACACCTTC. As protein: CSAFEGLGYGYTF.

The chain recombines TRBV30 with TRBJ1-5; possible D gene TRBD1, 5 bases. Trimming took 0 bases from V and 6 from J, leaving 15 bases between them. CDR1 is GTSNPN, CDR2 SVGIG, per germline (reference sequence). CDR3 size: 15 residues. CDR3 in DNA: TGTGCCTGGAGTGTAGGGCAGGGATTTCGTCAGCCCCAGCATTTT. It is translated as CAWSVGQGFRQPQHF. Together with reference TRBV30 and TRBJ1-5, the CDR3 gives the full variable domain: SQTIHQWPATLVQPVGSPLSLECTVEGTSNPNLYWYRQAAGRGLQLLFYSVGIGQISSEVPQNLSASRPQDRQFILSSKKLLLSDSGFYLCAWSVGQGFRQPQHFGDGTRLSIL.

A few counts support this clonotype. The V gene is TRBV3-1, the J gene TRBJ2-1, with D perhaps matching TRBD2 (6 bases). This CDR3 contains 13 residues. Germline V gives CDR1 LGHDT, CDR2 YNNKEL (reference sequence). Trimming left V 7 bases short and J 6 bases short, with 13 bases between. DNA of the CDR3: TGTGCCAGCACCCTCGGGACTTTCAATGAGCAGTTCTTC. This codes for CASTLGTFNEQFF.

This clonotype was seen repeatedly, ten times or more. The genes are TRBV20-1 and TRBJ2-7; 7 bases line up with TRBD2. V was pared by 6 bases and J by 0 bases, with 8 bases of the junction left unmatched. The CDR3 is 14 residues long. Germline V gene sequence: CDR1 DFQATT, CDR2 SNEGSKA (reference sequence). Here the CDR3 reads CSARAGDISYEQYF. The CDR3 coding sequence is TGCAGTGCCAGGGCGGGAGACATCTCCTACGAGCAGTACTTC.

This clonotype was detected ten times or more. CDR3 loop: CSAVSGADEQFF. The CDR3 DNA reads as TGCAGTGCTGTCTCTGGAGCTGATGAGCAGTTCTTC. V is TRBV20-1 and J is TRBJ2-1; D gene uncertain. The CDR3 is 12 residues long. Germline CDR1 is DFQATT and CDR2 is SNEGSKA (reference sequence). V lost 5 bases and J 8 bases, leaving 13 bases between the germline ends.

Remarks on this clonotype: Being one base from a much bigger clone, this may be a read error. Because the CDR3 is missing its conserved closing phenylalanine or tryptophan, this is likely a read error. V is TRBV30 and J is TRBJ2-7, with 13 bases identical to TRBD2. J lost 7 bases, V lost 1 base, and 1 base had no gene match. The CDR3 totals 13 residues. Germline V gene data show CDR1 as GTSNPN and CDR2 as SVGIG (reference sequence). CDR3 bases: TGTGCCTGGAGTGAGGGACTAGCGGGAGAGCAGTACTCC. It codes for CAWSEGLAGEQYS.

This clonotype showed up many times. The chain combines TRBV20-1 with TRBJ1-2, with D tentatively TRBD1 (5 bases). Deletions cut 0 bases from V and 4 bases from J, with 18 bases between. Germline CDR1 DFQATT, CDR2 SNEGSKA (reference sequence). The CDR3 has 16 residues. The chain's CDR3 is CSARDVNRDFAYGYTF. CDR3 in DNA: TGCAGTGCTAGAGATGTAAACCGGGACTTTGCCTATGGCTACACCTTC.

This sequence joins TRBV30 and TRBJ2-1, with TRBD2 identical over 11 bases. The CDR3 is made up of 18 amino acids. Germline-derived CDR1 and CDR2 are GTSNPN and SVGIG (reference sequence). V gave up 3 bases and J gave up 0 bases; unmatched junction bases: 10. CDR3 sequence (DNA): TGTGCCTGGAGCGGCCCCCGACTAGCGGGAAACTCCTACAATGAGCAGTTCTTC. Translation: CAWSGPRLAGNSYNEQFF.

The V and J genes are TRBV29-1 and TRBJ2-5; D unresolved. Germline-derived CDR1 and CDR2 are SQVTM and ANQGSEA. V lost 0 bases and J 5 bases, leaving 13 bases between the germline ends. The CDR3 loop spans 14 amino acids. The CDR3: CSVEEYGRWETQYF. For the CDR3, the DNA is TGCAGCGTTGAAGAGTATGGGCGGTGGGAGACCCAGTACTTC.

This clonotype was picked up one time. The genes are TRBV20-1 and TRBJ1-1; no firm D call. The V gene lost 5 bases and the J gene lost 1 base, with 5 bases spanning the gap. Per germline, CDR1 DFQATT and CDR2 SNEGSKA (reference sequence). The CDR3 is 11 residues long. CDR3 loop: CSAYWNTEAFF. The CDR3 region has the DNA TGCAGTGCTTACTGGAACACTGAAGCTTTCTTT.

This clonotype was picked up many times. The chain recombines TRBV5-1 with TRBJ1-4; 8 bases are shared with TRBD1. Germline V CDR1 and CDR2: SGHRS, YFSETQ. The CDR3 extends over 15 amino acids. V gave up 0 bases and J gave up 8 bases; unmatched junction bases: 6. In DNA form, the CDR3 reads TGCGCCAGCAGCTTGGCGACAGGGGCAGAAGAAAAACTGTTTTTT. Its translation: CASSLATGAEEKLFF.

A remark on this clonotype: A read error is possible here, since a much larger clone lies one base away. The rearrangement links TRBV5-5 to TRBJ1-2, with a weak D call TRBD1 (5 bases). This CDR3 spans 13 amino acids. V was cut by 2 bases and J by 7 bases, with 12 bases left in between. Germline assignment: CDR1 SGHKS and CDR2 YYEKEE (reference sequence). CDR3 loop: CASSLPQGGGYTF. In nucleotides, the CDR3 is TGTGCCAGCAGCTTACCCCAGGGTGGTGGCTACACCTTC.

The sample holds many counts of this clonotype. This rearrangement joins TRBV29-1 to TRBJ2-5, with 9 bases matching TRBD2. The V gene end was trimmed by 6 bases and the J gene end by 3 bases; junction bases not matched to a gene: 5. This CDR3 region has 13 residues. Germline lookup yields CDR1 SQVTM and CDR2 ANQGSEA. The CDR3 region is CSVGLAGEETQYF. The CDR3 bases are TGCAGCGTGGGACTAGCCGGTGAAGAGACCCAGTACTTC. Supplemented by reference TRBV29-1 and TRBJ2-5, the full variable domain reads SAVISQKPSRDICQRGTSLTIQCQVDSQVTMMFWYRQQPGQSLTLIATANQGSEATYESGFVIDKFPISRPNLTFSTLTVSNMSPEDSSIYLCSVGLAGEETQYFGPGTRLLVL.

This chain links TRBV6-1 with TRBJ1-5, with D tentatively TRBD1 (5 bases). Germline CDR1 MNHNS, CDR2 SASEGT. The CDR3 has 15 residues. V was shortened by 5 bases and J by 1 base, with 12 bases between the two germline ends. This chain's CDR3 is CASSSVEGSNQPQHF. DNA for the CDR3: TGTGCCAGCAGTTCGGTGGAGGGGAGCAATCAGCCCCAGCATTTT.

In this sample, this clonotype turned up many times. The V and J genes are TRBV6-2 or TRBV6-3 and TRBJ2-5, with 7 bases identical to TRBD1. J lost 7 bases, V lost 6 bases, and 11 bases had no gene match. The CDR3 spans 14 residues. In germline, CDR1 is MNHEY, CDR2 SVGEGT. In nucleotides, the CDR3 is TGTGCCAGCAGCCCAAACAGGGGCGGCGGGACCCAGTACTTC. Protein product: CASSPNRGGGTQYF.

Details on this clonotype: This clone may be a read error of a much larger clone one base away. This chain uses TRBV19 with TRBJ2-7; possible D gene TRBD2, 6 bases. This CDR3 is 16 amino acids long. Germline CDR1 LNHDA, CDR2 SQIVND (reference sequence). Trimming took off 9 bases at V and 0 bases at J, with 21 bases between the two ends. CDR3 residues: CARAYEGRGSSYEQYF. The CDR3 nucleotides are TGTGCCAGGGCATACGAGGGACGGGGGAGCTCCTACGAGCAGTACTTC.

There are a few counts of this clonotype. The chain carries TRBV6-1 and TRBJ1-5; D might be TRBD1 (5 bases). Deletions cut 2 bases from V and 7 bases from J, with 15 bases between. The germline gives CDR1 MNHNS, CDR2 SASEGT. This CDR3 spans 15 amino acids. The CDR3 nucleotides read TGTGCCAGCAGTGAACGTGAGAGGGGAGGACAGCCCCAGCATTTT. This sequence encodes CASSERERGGQPQHF.

This clonotype has a count of ten or more. V usage is TRBV14 and J usage is TRBJ2-1; D call uncertain. The V and J ends lost 1 base and 5 bases respectively, with 6 bases between them. The CDR3 covers 13 residues. CDR1 and CDR2 from the germline V gene are SGHDN and FVKESK. CDR3 region: CASSQVDHNEQFF. DNA of the CDR3: TGTGCCAGCAGCCAAGTTGACCACAATGAGCAGTTCTTC.

This clonotype was observed a few times. The chain is built from TRBV7-6 and TRBJ2-6; 9 bases are a match to TRBD1. The CDR3 spans 19 residues. From germline, CDR1 is SGHVS and CDR2 FNYEAQ. The V and J ends lost 5 bases and 0 bases, in that order; junction bases with no gene match: 11. The CDR3 sequence is CASSDPYRGQTSGANVLTF. The CDR3 DNA reads TGTGCCAGCAGCGACCCCTACAGGGGGCAAACCTCTGGGGCCAACGTCCTGACTTTC.

This clonotype was recorded many times. The V and J genes are TRBV7-9 and TRBJ1-2; D call uncertain. This CDR3 spans 12 amino acids. Germline V gene lookup returns CDR1 SEHNR and CDR2 FQNEAQ (reference sequence). Trimming removed 4 bases from V and 8 bases from J, with 11 bases in between. As DNA, the CDR3 is TGTGCCAGCAGCTCACAAGGCGGGGGCTACACCTTC. It translates to CASSSQGGGYTF.

There are a few counts of this clonotype. At one end, the junction sequence differs from germline, possibly due to a read error. V is TRBV11-2 and J is TRBJ2-5; tentatively, D is TRBD2 (5 bases). CDR3 length: 17 residues. Germline-derived CDR1 and CDR2 are SGHAT and FQNNGV. Here the CDR3 reads CASSLEPAVGYGETLYF. The CDR3 nucleotides read TGTGCCAGCAGCTTAGAGCCAGCGGTCGGATACGGAGAGACCCTGTACTTC.

For this clonotype: An end of the junction does not agree with germline; a read error may underlie this. The rearrangement joins TRBV28 to TRBJ1-3, with 9 nucleotides matching TRBD1. Germline V gives CDR1 MDHEN, CDR2 SYDVKM. The CDR3 length is 23 residues. CDR3 DNA: TGTGCCAGCACCGGGCTCCTGGGACAGGGAGCCGACACCCCACTCTACTCTGGAAACACCGTATATTTT. Translation gives CASTGLLGQGADTPLYSGNTVYF. Complete variable domain (other parts from reference TRBV28 and TRBJ1-3): DVKVTQSSRYLVKRTGEKVFLECVQDMDHENMFWYRQDPGLGLRLIYFSYDVKMKEKGDIPEGYSVSREKKERFSLILESASTNQTSMYLCASTGLLGQGADTPLYSGNTVYFGEGSWLTVV.

This clonotype was observed at least ten times. The chain links TRBV2 to TRBJ2-3; the D is unclear. The germline gives CDR1 SNHLY, CDR2 FYNNEI. Between the trimmed V and J ends, which lost 4 bases and 1 base, there was a span of 12 bases. The length of the CDR3 is 15 residues. DNA of the CDR3: TGTGCCAGCAGTGTGGAGAGCGTCGGCACAGATACGCAGTATTTT. Translation gives CASSVESVGTDTQYF.

In this sample, this clonotype turned up many times. The CDR3 sequence: CASTGDWGGELFF. The CDR3 nucleotides read TGCGCCAGCACCGGGGATTGGGGCGGGGAGCTGTTTTTT. The chain employs TRBV10-1 and TRBJ2-2; possibly TRBD2 for D (5 bases). Germline CDR1 WNHNN, CDR2 SYGVQD (reference sequence). V lost 7 bases and J lost 7, with 13 bases in between. There are 13 residues in the CDR3.

This clonotype was detected ten times or more. V usage is TRBV28 and J usage is TRBJ2-7; TRBD1 might be the D (6 bases). Germline CDR1 is MDHEN and CDR2 is SYDVKM. The CDR3 sequence is 14 residues long. Trimming stripped 2 bases from V and 4 bases from J, with 12 bases between. CDR3 residues: CASSLQTGRYEQYF. DNA for the CDR3: TGTGCCAGCAGTTTACAGACAGGAAGATACGAGCAGTACTTC. The full variable domain, with the rest looked up from reference TRBV28 and TRBJ2-7, is DVKVTQSSRYLVKRTGEKVFLECVQDMDHENMFWYRQDPGLGLRLIYFSYDVKMKEKGDIPEGYSVSREKKERFSLILESASTNQTSMYLCASSLQTGRYEQYFGPGTRLTVT.